The present T cell receptor (beta chain) was sequenced within a study of cytomegalovirus exposure and HLA in healthy donors. The CDR3 has 16 residues. V lost 0 bases, J lost 2 bases, and 13 bases lay in between. Germline lookup yields CDR1 LGHNA and CDR2 YNFKEQ. With 60 Vbeta and 13 Jbeta primers, the PCR was carried out. Sequencing was performed with immunoSEQ multiplex PCR; in TCRdb, only in-frame clones are kept and a portion is missing. The sample contains around 190,000 clones, approximately 82% of which appear only once. Study-wide findings and caveats: In a later analysis, common viral pathogens appeared linked to several of the most significant clusters. TCR beta V segments were, for the most part, productive about 87% or about 30% of the time in an earlier analysis.

As concerns this clone: Its cognate antigen is unknown.

The V gene is TRBV4-2, the J gene TRBJ1-2; D not certain. Material: PBMCs. This receptor was obtained from a man aged 40-50 years in good health and CMV-seropositive. The CDR3 region has the DNA TGTGCCAGCAGCCAAGATTTACGGGGTTCCAACTATGGCTACACCTTC. Its protein product is CASSQDLRGSNYGYTF.